Shown below are 9 T cell receptor beta chains from a single sample sequenced in a study of blood T cell repertoires in COVID-19. Profiling relied on immunoSEQ multiplex PCR, and the TCRdb table lists in-frame clones only, not all of them. This sample has approximately 80,000 clones, with approximately 80% found just once. The sequenced sample consisted of peripheral blood. The receptors stem from a man older than 75 with acute or convalescent COVID-19.

This chain links TRBV7-7 with TRBJ2-5; 7 bases fit TRBD2. The CDR3 is made up of 15 amino acids. Germline loops: CDR1 SSHAT, CDR2 FNYEAQ (reference sequence). The CDR3 DNA is TGTGCTAGCTCCGGCACCGGCGGGAGAGCAGAGACCCAGTACTTC. Protein: CASSGTGGRAETQYF. Using reference TRBV7-7 and TRBJ2-5 for the parts outside the CDR3, the full variable domain is GAGVSQSPRYKVTKRGQDVTLRCDPISSHATLYWYQQALGQGPEFLTYFNYEAQPDKSGLPSDRFSAERPEGSISTLTIQRTEQRDSAMYRCASSGTGGRAETQYFGPGTRLLVL.

This clone has a single count. The chain recombines TRBV6-2 or TRBV6-3 with TRBJ2-5; the D is unclear. V was cut by 5 bases and J by 4 bases, with 11 bases left in between. The CDR3 runs to 13 residues. Germline V CDR1 and CDR2: MNHEY, SVGEGT. Here the CDR3 DNA reads TGTGCCAGCAGTCCCGGTTCAAGAGAGACCCAGTACTTC. This encodes CASSPGSRETQYF.

The rearrangement uses TRBV7-2 and TRBJ2-7, with D tentatively TRBD2 (6 bases). V was shortened by 1 base and J by 2 bases, with 9 bases between the two germline ends. There are 14 residues in the CDR3. Germline V gene lookup returns CDR1 SGHTA and CDR2 FQGNSA. CDR3 residues: CASSLDPSAYEQYF. The CDR3 DNA reads as TGTGCCAGCAGCTTAGATCCTAGCGCCTACGAGCAGTACTTC. The variable domain in full, with the rest retrieved from reference TRBV7-2 and TRBJ2-7, is GAGVSQSPSNKVTEKGKDVELRCDPISGHTALYWYRQSLGQGLEFLIYFQGNSAPDKSGLPSDRFSAERTGGSVSTLTIQRTQQEDSAVYLCASSLDPSAYEQYFGPGTRLTVT.

The chain carries TRBV3-1 (or the pseudogene TRBV3-2) and TRBJ2-3; 7 nucleotides match TRBD2. CDR1 and CDR2 from the germline V gene are LGHDT and YNNKEL (reference sequence). The CDR3 extends over 16 amino acids. The junction had 9 bases not matched to a gene; V was cut back by 3 bases and J by 3 bases. The chain's CDR3 is CASSHRTGGRTDTQYF. The CDR3, as DNA: TGTGCCAGCAGCCACCGGACGGGGGGTAGAACAGATACGCAGTATTTT.

The chain recombines TRBV7-8 with TRBJ2-1, with D perhaps matching TRBD2 (5 bases). Germline V gives CDR1 SGHVS, CDR2 FQNEAQ. The CDR3 is made up of 17 amino acids. V was cut by 1 base and J by 1 base, with 14 bases left in between. CDR3 loop: CASSLGSVVWSYNEQFF. The CDR3 nucleotides are TGTGCCAGCAGCTTAGGTAGCGTAGTATGGTCCTACAATGAGCAGTTCTTC.

This chain uses TRBV11-1 with TRBJ2-1; 8 nucleotides line up with TRBD1. CDR1 and CDR2 (germline): SGHAT, FQDESV (reference sequence). J lost 3 bases, V lost 5 bases, and 3 bases had no gene match. The CDR3 is 14 amino acids. The chain's CDR3 is CASSPQGVYNEQFF. CDR3 in DNA: TGTGCCAGCAGCCCACAGGGGGTCTACAATGAGCAGTTCTTC.

The chain links TRBV7-3 to TRBJ2-1; TRBD2 might be the D (5 bases). The CDR3 spans 13 residues. Trimming removed 5 bases at V and 7 bases at J, with 12 bases between. Germline V gene data show CDR1 as SGHTA and CDR2 as FQGTGA. CDR3 nucleotides: TGTGCCAGCAGCCGTCGCTCGGGGAATGAGCAGTTCTTC. This gives the protein CASSRRSGNEQFF.

The V call is TRBV19, the J call TRBJ1-1; D unclear. This CDR3 has 13 amino acids. Germline CDR1 and CDR2: LNHDA and SQIVND (reference sequence). Trimming removed 9 bases from V and 3 bases from J, with 14 bases in between. CDR3 residues: CASRGMGYTEAFF. The DNA of the CDR3 is TGTGCCAGCCGAGGGATGGGGTACACTGAAGCTTTCTTT.

The V gene is TRBV27, the J gene TRBJ1-4, with D unclear. The V end was cut by 6 bases, the J end by 7 bases, with 18 bases between. The CDR3 is made up of 15 amino acids. Germline V gives CDR1 MNHEY, CDR2 SMNVEV (reference sequence). The chain's CDR3 is CASSTQGTDGEKLFF. The CDR3 DNA reads as TGTGCCAGCAGCACCCAAGGAACAGACGGTGAAAAACTGTTTTTT. The full variable domain, in which reference TRBV27 and TRBJ1-4 provide the parts outside the CDR3, is EAQVTQNPRYLITVTGKKLTVTCSQNMNHEYMSWYRQDPGLGLRQIYYSMNVEVTDKGDVPEGYKVSRKEKRNFPLILESPSPNQTSLYFCASSTQGTDGEKLFFGSGTQLSVL.